This is a list of T cell receptor beta chains from one sample in a study of shared clonotypes between healthy human individuals. Sequencing was performed with immunoSEQ multiplex PCR; in TCRdb, only in-frame clones are kept and a portion is missing. Of approximately 2.5 million clones listed, 93% are singletons. The sequenced sample consisted of naive CD4+ T cells from PBMCs. Receptors originate from a man between 18 and 29 years old in good health. Some clones in this sample may be carry-over from other donors' samples. Both conserved end residues are part of each CDR3. Fields, in order: J gene, D gene, V gene, CDR3 DNA, CDR3 protein. The D gene is left open where the match is weak.

TRBJ2-1	.	TRBV7-8	TGTGCCAGCAGCCTTATAGGGGGACGAACATACAATGAGCAGTTCTTC	CASSLIGGRTYNEQFF
TRBJ2-7	.	TRBV2	TGTGCCAGCAGTGCCCAGGGCTCCTCCTACGAGCAGTACTTC	CASSAQGSSYEQYF
TRBJ2-4	.	TRBV5-1	TGCGCCAGCAGCTTGGAAGGGTACGGACAAAACATTCAGTACTTC	CASSLEGYGQNIQYF
TRBJ1-5	TRBD1	TRBV2	TGTGCCAGCAGTGGAGACAGGGGACAGCCCCAGCATTTT	CASSGDRGQPQHF
TRBJ1-6	.	TRBV9	TGTGCCAGCAGCGCCCAAACAGGCAATTCACCCCTCCACTTT	CASSAQTGNSPLHF
TRBJ2-3	.	TRBV7-9	TGTGCCAGCAGCTTTGGGCAGTCCACAGATACGCAGTATTTT	CASSFGQSTDTQYF
TRBJ2-3	.	TRBV2	TGTGCCAGCCTACACAGGACCGGGACGGCCAGCACAGATACGCAGTATTTT	CASLHRTGTASTDTQYF
TRBJ2-1	TRBD2	TRBV7-8	TGTGCCAGCAGCTTAGCGACTAGCGGGGTTTACAATGAGCAGTTCTTC	CASSLATSGVYNEQFF
TRBJ2-1	.	TRBV7-9	TGTGCCAGCAGCTTAGGTGGGCCCAATGAGCAGTTCTTC	CASSLGGPNEQFF
TRBJ2-3	.	TRBV2	TGTGCCACGAACGTCCTGGGACCCCGCACAGATACGCAGTATTTT	CATNVLGPRTDTQYF
TRBJ1-5	TRBD1	TRBV9	TGTGCCAGCAGCGTAGGCACAGGGGGAGGCAATCAGCCCCAGCATTTT	CASSVGTGGGNQPQHF